Listed here is a single TCR beta chain. Its matching antigen is unknown. The sample comes from a study of OX40 agonist ivuxolimab in advanced cancers. Study-wide background: The diagnoses of dose-escalation patients were hepatocellular carcinoma, melanoma, renal cell or head and neck cancer.

Study-wide results and caveats: At 0.1 to 3.0 mg/kg and by week 6, clonal expansion occurred in CD4+ and CD8+ blood T cells.

The method was immunoSEQ multiplex PCR; TCRdb's version includes in-frame clones alone and lacks a portion of them. Counted here are 83,000 or so clones, about 86% occurring once; the ten biggest clones make up approximately 1.5%. The germline CDR1 and CDR2 sequences are PRHDT and FYEKMQ (reference sequence). This CDR3 has 14 residues. J gave up 2 bases and V 6 bases, and 6 bases lay outside the gene matches. The sequence came from an adult with an advanced solid tumor such as melanoma, head and neck, liver or kidney cancer. The material sequenced was CD4+ or CD8+ T cells sorted from blood, taken in a trial of the OX40 agonist ivuxolimab. This sequence joins TRBV13 and TRBJ2-7; TRBD2 matches at 8 bases. The CDR3 region is CASRIAGQTYEQYF. The CDR3 coding sequence is TGTGCCAGCAGGATAGCGGGGCAGACCTACGAGCAGTACTTC.